This record looks at one T cell receptor beta chain sequence and its context. Its antigen is currently unknown. CDR1 and CDR2 from the germline V gene are SGHKS and YYEKEE (reference sequence). Trimming removed 0 bases at V and 3 bases at J, with 15 bases between. This CDR3 has 16 amino acids. This sample is part of a study of neoadjuvant nivolumab and ipilimumab in lung cancer. Study-level findings and limits: From pretherapy to surgery, tumor richness and clonality rose with dual therapy. Pathologic regression was not significantly tied to TCR clonality. TCR receptors were sequenced in few samples.

Using immunoSEQ multiplex PCR, the repertoire was profiled, and TCRdb retains in-frame clones only, with some absent. The table lists approximately 3,500 clones, 88% of them singletons. Sequenced material: tumor tissue, taken after neoadjuvant nivolumab, alone or with ipilimumab, at or shortly before surgery. This receptor was taken from an adult with non-small cell lung cancer. V usage is TRBV5-5 and J usage is TRBJ1-1; D gene unclear. The CDR3: CASSLAEETGYTEAFF. CDR3 bases: TGTGCCAGCAGCTTGGCCGAGGAAACTGGGTACACTGAAGCTTTCTTT.